The clone carrying this T cell receptor beta chain has only a few counts. This sample was taken from a study of cytomegalovirus exposure and HLA in healthy donors. The CDR3 runs to 15 residues. With V trimmed by 5 bases and J by 5 bases, 6 bases remained unmatched. Germline CDR1 reads LGHNA; CDR2 reads YSLEER. The PCR employed 60 Vbeta primers together with 13 Jbeta primers. Produced via immunoSEQ multiplex PCR; TCRdb's table is partial and in-frame only. The repertoire holds around 140,000 clones, with approximately 77% as singletons. Sequencing was performed on PBMCs. This chain connects TRBV4-3 to TRBJ1-1; 12 nucleotides agree with TRBD1. This clonotype was obtained from a woman between 35 and 50 years old in good health and CMV-seronegative. The CDR3 nucleotides are TGCGCCAGCAGCGGGTGGGGACAGGGGGCAACTGAAGCTTTCTTT. Its protein is CASSGWGQGATEAFF.